This passage covers 10 T cell receptor beta chains from one sample sequenced in a study of siplizumab effects on memory and regulatory T cells. Some clones are missing from TCRdb's copy, which holds only in-frame ones; the method was immunoSEQ multiplex PCR. The data contain approximately 94,000 clones, more than 85% of them seen just once; the ten biggest clones take up about 0.15%. Sequencing used CD4+ T cells sorted from blood. The source of these receptors is a human donor in good health.

J is TRBJ1-1 and V is TRBV5-1; TRBD1 matches 10 bases. This CDR3 region has 15 residues. CDR1 SGHRS and CDR2 YFSETQ come from the germline V gene. V dropped 1 base and J dropped 3; count of bases not matched to a gene: 3. CDR3 DNA: TGCGCCAGCAGCTTGATTGGACAGGGGGACACTGAAGCTTTCTTT. Translation gives CASSLIGQGDTEAFF. Looking up the rest from reference TRBV5-1 and TRBJ1-1 gives the full variable domain: KAGVTQTPRYLIKTRGQQVTLSCSPISGHRSVSWYQQTPGQGLQFLFEYFSETQRNKGNFPGRFSGRQFSNSRSEMNVSTLELGDSALYLCASSLIGQGDTEAFFGQGTRLTVV.

This chain links TRBV30 with TRBJ2-7; D may be TRBD1 (6 bases). This CDR3 is 14 amino acids long. Germline V gives CDR1 GTSNPN, CDR2 SVGIG (reference sequence). Trimming shortened V by 4 bases and J by 3 bases, and 16 bases separated the two germline ends. DNA for the CDR3: TGTGCCTGGAACCTCTACGGGACAAGCTACGAGCAGTACTTC. Translating it yields CAWNLYGTSYEQYF.

The CDR3 coding sequence is TGTGCCAGCAGCCGGGACGTAAACACTGAAGCTTTCTTT. It encodes CASSRDVNTEAFF. This chain connects TRBV7-3 to TRBJ1-1; tentatively, D is TRBD1 (5 bases). CDR1 is SGHTA, CDR2 FQGTGA, per germline. V was clipped by 5 bases and J by 2 bases, with 9 bases between them. The CDR3 is 13 amino acids.

The chain recombines TRBV28 with TRBJ1-2; D gene uncertain. The V and J ends lost 4 bases and 4 bases respectively, with 10 bases between them. Germline CDR1 is MDHEN and CDR2 is SYDVKM. The CDR3 is made up of 13 amino acids. The CDR3 DNA is TGTGCCAGCAGTTCGGATGGGGTCTATGGCTACACCTTC. Encoded protein: CASSSDGVYGYTF.

The chain combines TRBV7-6 with TRBJ2-1, with a tentative D call TRBD1 (5 bases). V lost 5 bases to trimming and J lost 5 bases, with 13 bases between them. Per germline, CDR1 SGHVS and CDR2 FNYEAQ. The CDR3 consists of 14 residues. The CDR3 bases are TGTGCCAGCAGCCCCTTTAGGGGTGACAATGAGCAGTTCTTC. Its translation: CASSPFRGDNEQFF.

CDR3 in amino acids: CASSRLAGSSYEQYF. For the CDR3, the DNA is TGTGCCAGCAGCAGACTAGCGGGGAGCTCCTACGAGCAGTACTTC. This chain uses TRBV7-2 with TRBJ2-7; the match to TRBD2 covers 11 bases. This CDR3 spans 15 amino acids. The germline gives CDR1 SGHTA, CDR2 FQGNSA. V was pared by 5 bases and J by 0 bases, with 3 bases of the junction left unmatched.

The genes are TRBV6-5 and TRBJ1-4, with a weak D call TRBD1 (5 bases). The germline V and J ends were trimmed by 6 bases and 2 bases, with 13 bases remaining between them. Germline CDR1 is MNHEY and CDR2 is SVGAGI. The CDR3 runs 15 residues. The CDR3 DNA is TGTGCCAGCAGGACCGGGGGGTATACTAATGAAAAACTGTTTTTT. Amino acids: CASRTGGYTNEKLFF.

CDR3 loop: CASRETQGAGTYEQYF. Here the CDR3 DNA reads TGTGCCAGCAGGGAAACCCAGGGGGCTGGAACCTACGAGCAGTACTTC. The rearrangement uses TRBV6-1 and TRBJ2-7; 8 bases line up with TRBD1. Trimming at V came to 6 bases and at J to 2 bases, leaving 12 bases not matched to a gene. CDR3 length: 16 amino acids. The germline V gene has CDR1 MNHNS and CDR2 SASEGT.

This clone has just one count. The chain recombines TRBV18 with TRBJ1-2; the match to TRBD1 covers 7 bases. The V gene's germline CDR1 is KGHSH and CDR2 LQKENI. Trimming at V came to 0 bases and at J to 4 bases, leaving 8 bases not matched to a gene. This CDR3 comprises 16 residues. CDR3 sequence: CASSPPVQGDTYGYTF. CDR3 coding DNA: TGTGCCAGCTCACCACCTGTTCAGGGGGATACCTATGGCTACACCTTC.

The chain recombines TRBV10-2 with TRBJ1-5; no clear D. Germline V gene lookup returns CDR1 WSHSY and CDR2 SAAADI. This CDR3 spans 13 amino acids. V shed 3 bases and J shed 0 bases, with 3 bases lying between them. CDR3 residues: CASSDGSNQPQHF. Here the CDR3 DNA reads TGCGCCAGCAGTGACGGTAGCAATCAGCCCCAGCATTTT.